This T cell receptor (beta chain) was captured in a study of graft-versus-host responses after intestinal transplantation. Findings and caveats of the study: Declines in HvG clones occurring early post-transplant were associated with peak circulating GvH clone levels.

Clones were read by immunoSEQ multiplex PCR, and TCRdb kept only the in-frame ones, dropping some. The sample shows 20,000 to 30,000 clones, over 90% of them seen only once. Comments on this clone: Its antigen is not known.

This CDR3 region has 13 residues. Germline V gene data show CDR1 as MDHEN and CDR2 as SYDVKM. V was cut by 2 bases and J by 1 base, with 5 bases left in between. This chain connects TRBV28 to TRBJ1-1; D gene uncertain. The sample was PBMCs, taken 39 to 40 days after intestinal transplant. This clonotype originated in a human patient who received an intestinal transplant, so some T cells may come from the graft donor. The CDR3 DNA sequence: TGTGCCAGCAGTTTAGGAGGGAACACTGAAGCTTTCTTT. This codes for CASSLGGNTEAFF.